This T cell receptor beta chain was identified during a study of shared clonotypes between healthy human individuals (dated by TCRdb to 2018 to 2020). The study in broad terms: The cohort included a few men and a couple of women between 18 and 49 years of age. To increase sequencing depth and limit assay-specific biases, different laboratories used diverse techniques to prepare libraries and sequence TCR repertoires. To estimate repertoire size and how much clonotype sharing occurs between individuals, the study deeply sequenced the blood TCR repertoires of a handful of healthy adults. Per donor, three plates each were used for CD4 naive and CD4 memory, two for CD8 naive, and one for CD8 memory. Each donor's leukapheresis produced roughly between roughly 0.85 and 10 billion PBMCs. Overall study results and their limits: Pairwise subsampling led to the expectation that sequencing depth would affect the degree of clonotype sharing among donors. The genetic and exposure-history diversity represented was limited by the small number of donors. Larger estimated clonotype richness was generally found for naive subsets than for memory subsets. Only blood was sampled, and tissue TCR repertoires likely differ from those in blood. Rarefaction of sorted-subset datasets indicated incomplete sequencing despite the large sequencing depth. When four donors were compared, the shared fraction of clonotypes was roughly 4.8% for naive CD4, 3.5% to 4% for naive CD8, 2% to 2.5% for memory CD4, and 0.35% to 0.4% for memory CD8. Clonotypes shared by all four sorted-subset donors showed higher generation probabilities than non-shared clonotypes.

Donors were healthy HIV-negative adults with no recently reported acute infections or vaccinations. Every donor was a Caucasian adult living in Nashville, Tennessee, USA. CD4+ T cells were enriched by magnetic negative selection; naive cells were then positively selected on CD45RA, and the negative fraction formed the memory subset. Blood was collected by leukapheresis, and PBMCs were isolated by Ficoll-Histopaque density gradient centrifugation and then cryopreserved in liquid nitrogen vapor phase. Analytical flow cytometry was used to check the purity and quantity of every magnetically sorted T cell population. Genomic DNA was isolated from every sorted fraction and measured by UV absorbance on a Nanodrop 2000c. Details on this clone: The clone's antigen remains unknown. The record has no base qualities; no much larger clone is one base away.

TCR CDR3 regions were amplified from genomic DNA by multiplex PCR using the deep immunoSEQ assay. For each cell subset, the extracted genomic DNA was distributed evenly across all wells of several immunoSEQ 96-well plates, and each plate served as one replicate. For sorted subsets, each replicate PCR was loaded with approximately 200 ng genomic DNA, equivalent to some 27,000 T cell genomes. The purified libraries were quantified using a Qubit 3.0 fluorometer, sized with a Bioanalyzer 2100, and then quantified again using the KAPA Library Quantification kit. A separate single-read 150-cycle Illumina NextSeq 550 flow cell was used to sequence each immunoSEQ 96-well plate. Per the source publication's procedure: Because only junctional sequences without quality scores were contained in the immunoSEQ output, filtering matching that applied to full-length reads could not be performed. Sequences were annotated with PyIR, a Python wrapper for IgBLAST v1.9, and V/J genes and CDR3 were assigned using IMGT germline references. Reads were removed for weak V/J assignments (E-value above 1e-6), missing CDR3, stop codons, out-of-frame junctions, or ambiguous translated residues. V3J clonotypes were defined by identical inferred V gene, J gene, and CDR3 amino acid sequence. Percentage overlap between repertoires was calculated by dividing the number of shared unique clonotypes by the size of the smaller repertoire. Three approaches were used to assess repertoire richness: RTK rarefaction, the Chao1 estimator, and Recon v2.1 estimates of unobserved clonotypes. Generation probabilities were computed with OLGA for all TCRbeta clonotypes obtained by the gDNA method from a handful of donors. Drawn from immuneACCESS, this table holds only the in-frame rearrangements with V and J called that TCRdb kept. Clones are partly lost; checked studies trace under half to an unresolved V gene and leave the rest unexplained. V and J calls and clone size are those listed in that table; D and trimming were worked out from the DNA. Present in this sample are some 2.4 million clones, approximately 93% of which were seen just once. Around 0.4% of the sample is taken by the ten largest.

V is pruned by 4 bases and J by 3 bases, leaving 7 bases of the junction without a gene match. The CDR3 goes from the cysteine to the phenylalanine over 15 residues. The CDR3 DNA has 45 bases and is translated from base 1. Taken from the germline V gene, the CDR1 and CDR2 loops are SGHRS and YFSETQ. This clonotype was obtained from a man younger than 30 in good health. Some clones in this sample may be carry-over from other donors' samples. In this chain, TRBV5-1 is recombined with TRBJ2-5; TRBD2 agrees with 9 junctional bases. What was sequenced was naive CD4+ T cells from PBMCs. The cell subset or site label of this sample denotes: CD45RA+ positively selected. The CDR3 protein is CASSPRLAEKETQYF. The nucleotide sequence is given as TGCGCCAGCAGCCCCCGACTAGCGGAGAAAGAGACCCAGTACTTC.